Detailed here is one T cell receptor (beta chain). Antigen unknown. Repertoires were generated with immunoSEQ multiplex PCR, while TCRdb's copy carries only in-frame clones and drops some. Of roughly 92,000 clones listed, about 94% are singletons. The source of the sample is a study of siplizumab effects on memory and regulatory T cells. Broader study findings: Assignment of a naive or memory phenotype failed for roughly 80-96% of the proliferating CD4+ or CD8+ clones. Naive T cell populations appeared to exhibit greater diversity than memory cells and appeared to be major alloresponse contributors.

The CDR3 runs to 13 residues. V shed 8 bases and J 2 bases; nucleotides not matched to a gene: 3. Germline CDR1 and CDR2: MNHEY and SVGAGI. The clonotype comes from a human donor in good health. The sample was non-Treg CD4+ T cells sorted from blood. V gene TRBV6-5 combines with J gene TRBJ2-1; 7 bases match TRBD1. CDR3 protein: CASHRGAYNEQFF. The CDR3 DNA sequence: TGTGCCAGCCACAGGGGAGCCTACAATGAGCAGTTCTTC.